This TCR beta chain is drawn from a study of CXCR3-negative and CXCR3-positive naive CD8 T cells. Study observations and caveats: CXCR3 expression partially decreased after cryopreservation; most assays used fresh PBMCs. Memory, not naive, CXCR3-negative and CXCR3-positive cells differed in TRBV-TRBJ usage. CXCR3-negative naive cells had less hydrophobic TRB CDR3s than did CXCR3-positive naive cells.

With regard to this clonotype: Its antigen remains unidentified.

In preparing the TRB cDNA libraries, 5' RACE with UMI labels was used. TCRdb reprocessed the 5' RACE reads and reports one entry per CDR3 protein, with no DNA. With around 80,000 distinct CDR3 sequences in the sample, the ten largest clones hold 0.62%. CDR1 is SGHRS and CDR2 is YFSETQ in the germline V gene. CDR3 length equals 14 residues. This clonotype was obtained from a human donor in good health. Some clones in this sample may be carry-over from other donors' samples. Sequencing was carried out using naive CXCR3+ CD8+ T cells from blood. The subset: CD45RO-CCR7+CD27+CD95- naive CD8+ T cells expressing CXCR3 (TNR3+). The chain couples TRBV5-1 to TRBJ1-4; TCRdb's assignment of TRBD1 cannot be checked, as there is no DNA. CDR3 sequence reads: CASSLDPGGEKLFF.